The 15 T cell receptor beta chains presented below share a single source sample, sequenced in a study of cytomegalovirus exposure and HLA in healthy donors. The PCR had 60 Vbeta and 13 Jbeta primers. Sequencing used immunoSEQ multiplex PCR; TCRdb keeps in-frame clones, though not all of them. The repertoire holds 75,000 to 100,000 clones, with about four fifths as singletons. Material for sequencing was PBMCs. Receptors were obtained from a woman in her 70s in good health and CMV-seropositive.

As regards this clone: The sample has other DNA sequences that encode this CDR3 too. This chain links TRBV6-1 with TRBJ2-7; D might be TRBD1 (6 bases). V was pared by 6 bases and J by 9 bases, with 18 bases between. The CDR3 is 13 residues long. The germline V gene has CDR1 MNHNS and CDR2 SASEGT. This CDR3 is CASSERGMVGQYF. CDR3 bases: TGTGCCAGCAGCGAAAGGGGGATGGTTGGGCAGTACTTC.

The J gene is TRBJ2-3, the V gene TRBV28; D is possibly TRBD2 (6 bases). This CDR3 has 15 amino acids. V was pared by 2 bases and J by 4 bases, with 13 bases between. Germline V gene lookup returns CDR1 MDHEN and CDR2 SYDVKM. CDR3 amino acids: CASSLSVEGADTQYF. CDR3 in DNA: TGTGCCAGCAGTTTAAGCGTGGAGGGTGCAGATACGCAGTATTTT.

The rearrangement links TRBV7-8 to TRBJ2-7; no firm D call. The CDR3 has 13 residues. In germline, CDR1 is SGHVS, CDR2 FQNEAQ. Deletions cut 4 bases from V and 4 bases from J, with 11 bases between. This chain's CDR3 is CASSSAQIYEQYF. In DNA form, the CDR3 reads TGTGCCAGCAGCTCCGCACAGATTTACGAGCAGTACTTC.

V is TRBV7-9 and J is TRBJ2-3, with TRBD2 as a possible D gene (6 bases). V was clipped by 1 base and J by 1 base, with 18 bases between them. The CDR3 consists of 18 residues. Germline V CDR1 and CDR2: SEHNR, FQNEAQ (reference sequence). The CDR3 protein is CASSLEADRLVGTDTQYF. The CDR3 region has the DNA TGTGCCAGCAGCTTAGAGGCGGACCGACTAGTAGGCACAGATACGCAGTATTTT.

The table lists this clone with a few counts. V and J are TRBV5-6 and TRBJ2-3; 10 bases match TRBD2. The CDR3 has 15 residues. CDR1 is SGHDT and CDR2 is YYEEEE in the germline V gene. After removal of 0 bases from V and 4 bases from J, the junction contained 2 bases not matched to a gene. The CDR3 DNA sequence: TGTGCCAGCAGCTTGGTCCTAGCGGGAGCAGATACGCAGTATTTT. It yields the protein CASSLVLAGADTQYF. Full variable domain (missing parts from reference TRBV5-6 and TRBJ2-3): DAGVTQSPTHLIKTRGQQVTLRCSPKSGHDTVSWYQQALGQGPQFIFQYYEEEERQRGNFPDRFSGHQFPNYSSELNVNALLLGDSALYLCASSLVLAGADTQYFGPGTRLTVL.

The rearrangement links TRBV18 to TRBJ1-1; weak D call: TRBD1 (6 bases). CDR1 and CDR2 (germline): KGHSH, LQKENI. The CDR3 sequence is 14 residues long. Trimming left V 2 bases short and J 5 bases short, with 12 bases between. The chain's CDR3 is CASSPYREGTEAFF. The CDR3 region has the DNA TGTGCCAGCTCACCATACAGGGAGGGTACTGAAGCTTTCTTT.

The CDR3 bases are TGTGCCAGCACCCAAGAGCCCGGGGGGGCCTATGGCTACACCTTC. Amino acids: CASTQEPGGAYGYTF. The rearrangement links TRBV6-1 to TRBJ1-2; a weak D match, TRBD1 (6 bases). With 7 bases removed from V and 4 bases from J, the gap between germline ends came to 19 bases. In germline, CDR1 is MNHNS, CDR2 SASEGT. This CDR3 has 15 residues.

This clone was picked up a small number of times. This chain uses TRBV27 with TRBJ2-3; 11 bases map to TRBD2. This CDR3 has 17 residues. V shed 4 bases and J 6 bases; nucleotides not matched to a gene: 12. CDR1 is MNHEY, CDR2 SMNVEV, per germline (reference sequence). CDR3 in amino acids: CASSSLAGGPMEDTQYF. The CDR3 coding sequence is TGTGCCAGCAGTTCCTTAGCGGGAGGGCCTATGGAGGATACGCAGTATTTT.

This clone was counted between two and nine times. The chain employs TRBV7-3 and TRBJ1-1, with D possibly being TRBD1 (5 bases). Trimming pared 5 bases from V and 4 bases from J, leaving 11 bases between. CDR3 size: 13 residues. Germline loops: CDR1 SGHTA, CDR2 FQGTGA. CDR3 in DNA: TGTGCCAGCAGCGCGTACGGGGGCACTGAAGCTTTCTTT. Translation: CASSAYGGTEAFF. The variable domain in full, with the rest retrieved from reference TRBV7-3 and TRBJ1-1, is GAGVSQTPSNKVTEKGKYVELRCDPISGHTALYWYRQSLGQGPEFLIYFQGTGAADDSGLPNDRFFAVRPEGSVSTLKIQRTERGDSAVYLCASSAYGGTEAFFGQGTRLTVV.

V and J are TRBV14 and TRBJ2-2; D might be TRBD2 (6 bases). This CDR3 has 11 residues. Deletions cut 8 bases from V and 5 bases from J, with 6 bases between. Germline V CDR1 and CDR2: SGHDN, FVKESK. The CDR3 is CASGRTGELFF. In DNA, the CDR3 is TGTGCCAGCGGGAGGACCGGGGAGCTGTTTTTT.

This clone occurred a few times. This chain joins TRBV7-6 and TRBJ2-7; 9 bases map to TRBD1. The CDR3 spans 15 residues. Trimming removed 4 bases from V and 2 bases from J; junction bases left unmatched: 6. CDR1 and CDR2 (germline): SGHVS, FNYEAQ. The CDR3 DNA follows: TGTGCCAGCAGCTCCAGGACAGGGGAGCCCTACGAGCAGTACTTC. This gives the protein CASSSRTGEPYEQYF.

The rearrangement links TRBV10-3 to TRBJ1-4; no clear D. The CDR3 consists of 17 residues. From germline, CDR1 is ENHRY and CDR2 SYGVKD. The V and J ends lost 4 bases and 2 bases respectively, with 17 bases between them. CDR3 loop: CAISGESDRRTNEKLFF. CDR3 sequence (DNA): TGTGCCATCAGTGGCGAGAGTGACCGGAGGACTAATGAAAAACTGTTTTTT.

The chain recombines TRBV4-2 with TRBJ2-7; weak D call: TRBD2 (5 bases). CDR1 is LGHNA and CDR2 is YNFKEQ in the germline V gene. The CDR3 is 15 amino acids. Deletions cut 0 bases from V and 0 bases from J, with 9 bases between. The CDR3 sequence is CASSQEVGVSYEQYF. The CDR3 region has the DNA TGTGCCAGCAGCCAAGAGGTCGGGGTCTCCTACGAGCAGTACTTC.

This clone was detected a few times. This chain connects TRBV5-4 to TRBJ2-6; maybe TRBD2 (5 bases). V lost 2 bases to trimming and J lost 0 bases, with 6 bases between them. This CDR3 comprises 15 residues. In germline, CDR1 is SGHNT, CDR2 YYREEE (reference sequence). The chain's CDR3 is CASSFGGSGANVLTF. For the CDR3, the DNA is TGTGCCAGCAGCTTCGGAGGCTCTGGGGCCAACGTCCTGACTTTC. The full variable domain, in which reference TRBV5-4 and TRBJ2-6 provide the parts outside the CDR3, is ETGVTQSPTHLIKTRGQQVTLRCSSQSGHNTVSWYQQALGQGPQFIFQYYREEENGRGNFPPRFSGLQFPNYSSELNVNALELDDSALYLCASSFGGSGANVLTFGAGSRLTVL.

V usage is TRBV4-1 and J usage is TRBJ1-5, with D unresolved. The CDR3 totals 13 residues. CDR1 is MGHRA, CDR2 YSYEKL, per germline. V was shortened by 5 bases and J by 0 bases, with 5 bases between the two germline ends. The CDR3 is CASSSFSNQPQHF. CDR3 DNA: TGCGCCAGCAGCTCGTTTAGCAATCAGCCCCAGCATTTT.